Detailed here is one T cell receptor (beta chain). This specimen belongs to a study of shared clonotypes between healthy human individuals. The ends were cut back, 4 bases at V and 5 bases at J, with 13 bases in the middle. Germline-derived CDR1 and CDR2 are SGHTS and YDEGEE. The CDR3 loop spans 14 amino acids. Repertoires were generated with immunoSEQ multiplex PCR, while TCRdb's copy carries only in-frame clones and drops some. The table has around 750,000 clones, over 65% seen once. This chain connects TRBV5-8 to TRBJ2-1, with D maybe TRBD2 (6 bases). The sequencing input was memory CD4+ T cells sorted from blood. The sample's subset: CD45RA-negative fraction. The TCR comes from a woman in her 30s in good health. CDR3 in amino acids: CASSQDSGNNEQFF. CDR3 bases: TGTGCCAGCAGCCAGGATAGCGGCAACAATGAGCAGTTCTTC.